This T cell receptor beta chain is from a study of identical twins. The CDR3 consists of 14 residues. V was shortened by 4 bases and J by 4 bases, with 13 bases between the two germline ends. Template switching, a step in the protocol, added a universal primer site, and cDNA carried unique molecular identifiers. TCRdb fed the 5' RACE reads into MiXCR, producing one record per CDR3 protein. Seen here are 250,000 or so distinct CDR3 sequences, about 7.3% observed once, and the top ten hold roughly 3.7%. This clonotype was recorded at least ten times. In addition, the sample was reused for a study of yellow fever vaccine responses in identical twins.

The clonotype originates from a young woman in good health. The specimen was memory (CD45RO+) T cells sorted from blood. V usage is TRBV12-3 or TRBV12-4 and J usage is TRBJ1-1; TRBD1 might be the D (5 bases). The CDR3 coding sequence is TGTGCCAGCAGTTGGCGACAGACCGTCACTGAAGCTTTCTTT. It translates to CASSWRQTVTEAFF.